This T cell receptor (beta chain) was captured in a study of T cell repertoires in cytomegalovirus infection. Study-level information: It was recently identified HLA-C-restricted and well-studied HLA-B-restricted CMV epitopes that the study used. Public TCR beta signature analysis indicated the presence of both CMV infection and matching HLA type.

TCRdb called the reads again in MiXCR, with one record for every CDR3 protein. Of 750,000 to 950,000 distinct CDR3 sequences in the sample, 25% to 30% were seen once. General observations from the study: It was HLA-C-restricted CMV-specific TCR beta clonotypes that dominated the response ex vivo.

This clonotype was found a few times. Its antigen is currently unknown. CDR3 length equals 16 residues. The junction had 17 bases not matched to a gene; V was cut back by 4 bases and J by 13 bases. Germline V gene sequence: CDR1 SGHVS, CDR2 FNYEAQ. This clonotype was obtained from a human donor in good health (CMV status not recorded). Some clones in this sample may be carry-over from other donors' samples. The V and J genes are TRBV7-6 and TRBJ2-1, with 9 bases that match TRBD1. The material was cultured CD8+ T cells from PBMCs, obtained from culture after CMV antigen stimulation. As DNA, the CDR3 is TGTGCCAGCAGCTCGCCGTCCCGGGACAGGGTTTTAGAACAGTTCTTC. Encoded protein: CASSSPSRDRVLEQFF.